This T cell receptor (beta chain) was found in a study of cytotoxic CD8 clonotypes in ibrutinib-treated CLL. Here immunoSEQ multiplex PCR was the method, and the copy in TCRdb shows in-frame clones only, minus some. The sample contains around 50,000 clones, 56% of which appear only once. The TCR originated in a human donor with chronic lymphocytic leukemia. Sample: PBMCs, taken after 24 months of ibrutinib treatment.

CDR3 residues: CASSSLYEQYV. The CDR3 coding sequence is TGTGCCAGCAGTTCCCTATACGAGCAGTACGTC. The chain couples TRBV28 to TRBJ2-7, with D hard to call. CDR1 and CDR2 (germline): MDHEN, SYDVKM. The V end was cut by 4 bases, the J end by 4 bases, with 5 bases between. The CDR3 consists of 11 residues.